This T cell receptor beta chain was profiled in a study of blood T cells in healthy people across ages. The study, taken as a whole, reports: With unsorted PBMCs, a conclusive comparison of naive versus antigen-experienced cells was not possible. A strong correlation was found between TCR beta diversity and the percentage of naive T cells.

This clonotype was counted ten times or more. Its matching antigen is unknown. Each donor supplied about 9.6 milliliters of peripheral blood. Combining a sample-barcoded 5' primer with a J-beta primer mix, a second PCR ran for about 6 to 12 cycles. TCRdb called the 5' RACE reads again in MiXCR, with one record for every CDR3 protein. The sample has approximately 850,000 distinct CDR3 sequences; under 45% are singletons. This receptor was obtained from a man aged 55-75 years in good health. The sequencing sample was made of blood.

CDR3 sequence: CASTREVGEQYF. For the CDR3, the DNA is TGTGCCAGCACCAGAGAGGTGGGCGAGCAGTACTTC. V is TRBV6-2 or TRBV6-3 and J is TRBJ2-7; D gene unclear. The CDR3 spans 12 residues. Trimming stripped 7 bases from V and 6 bases from J, with 13 bases between. Germline V gives CDR1 MNHEY, CDR2 SVGEGT.